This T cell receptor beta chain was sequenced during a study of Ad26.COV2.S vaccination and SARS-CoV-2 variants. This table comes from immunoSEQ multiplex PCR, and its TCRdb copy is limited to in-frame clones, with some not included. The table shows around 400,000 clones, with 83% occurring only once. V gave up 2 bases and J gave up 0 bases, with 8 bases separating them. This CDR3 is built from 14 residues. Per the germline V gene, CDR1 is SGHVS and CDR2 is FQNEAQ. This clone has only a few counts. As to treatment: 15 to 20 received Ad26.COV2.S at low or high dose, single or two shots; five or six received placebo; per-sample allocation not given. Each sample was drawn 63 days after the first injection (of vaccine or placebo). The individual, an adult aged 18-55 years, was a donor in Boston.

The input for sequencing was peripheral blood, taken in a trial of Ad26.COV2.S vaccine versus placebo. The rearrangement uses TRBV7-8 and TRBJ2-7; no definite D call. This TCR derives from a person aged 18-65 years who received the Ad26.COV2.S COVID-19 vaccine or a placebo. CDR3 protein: CASSLLGSSYEQYF. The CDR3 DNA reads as TGTGCCAGCAGCTTATTAGGCAGCTCCTACGAGCAGTACTTC.